The present TCR beta chain was sequenced within a study of blood T cell repertoires in COVID-19. Source study methods: From reference gene primer amplification, estimates of nucleated cell counts were derived. The table came from immunoSEQ multiplex PCR; TCRdb's copy has only in-frame clones and leaves some out. V and J calls and clone size come straight from that table; D and trimming were deduced from the DNA. This sample has about 72,000 clones, with approximately 80% found just once. Germline CDR1 is LNHDA and CDR2 is SQIVND (reference sequence). This CDR3 contains 15 residues. Deletions cut 3 bases from V and 9 bases from J, with 18 bases between.

This receptor was taken from a man in his sixties with acute or convalescent COVID-19. This chain uses TRBV19 with TRBJ1-5, with D possibly matching TRBD1 (5 bases). The sequenced sample was peripheral blood. CDR3 in amino acids: CASSMGRTRAGPQHF. The CDR3 region has the DNA TGTGCCAGTAGTATGGGGCGTACCAGGGCAGGGCCCCAGCATTTT. The variable domain in full, with the rest retrieved from reference TRBV19 and TRBJ1-5, is DGGITQSPKYLFRKEGQNVTLSCEQNLNHDAMYWYRQDPGQGLRLIYYSQIVNDFQKGDIAEGYSVSREKKESFPLTVTSAQKNPTAFYLCASSMGRTRAGPQHFGDGTRLSIL.